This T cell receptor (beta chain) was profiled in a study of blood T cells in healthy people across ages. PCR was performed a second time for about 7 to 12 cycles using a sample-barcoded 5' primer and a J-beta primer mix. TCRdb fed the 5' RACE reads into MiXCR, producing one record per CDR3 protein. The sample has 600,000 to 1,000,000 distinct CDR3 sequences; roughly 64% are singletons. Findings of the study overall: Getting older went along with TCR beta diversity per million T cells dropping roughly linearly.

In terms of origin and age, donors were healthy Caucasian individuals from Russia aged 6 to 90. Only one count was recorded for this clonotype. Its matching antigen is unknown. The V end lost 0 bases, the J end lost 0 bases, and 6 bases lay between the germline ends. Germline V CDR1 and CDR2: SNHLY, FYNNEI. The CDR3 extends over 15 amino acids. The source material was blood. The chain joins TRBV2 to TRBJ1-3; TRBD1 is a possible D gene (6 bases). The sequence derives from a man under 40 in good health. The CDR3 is CASSEAGHSGNTIYF. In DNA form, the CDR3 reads TGTGCCAGCAGTGAAGCGGGACACTCTGGAAACACCATATATTTT. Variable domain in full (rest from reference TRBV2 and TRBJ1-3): EPEVTQTPSHQVTQMGQEVILRCVPISNHLYFYWYRQILGQKVEFLVSFYNNEISEKSEIFDDQFSVERPDGSNFTLKIRSTKLEDSAMYFCASSEAGHSGNTIYFGEGSWLTVV.